This T cell receptor beta chain appears in the sequencing data of a study of Ad26.COV2.S vaccination and SARS-CoV-2 variants. Germline lookup yields CDR1 LNHNV and CDR2 YYDKDF (reference sequence). The CDR3 runs 12 residues. V lost 10 bases to trimming and J lost 6 bases; unmatched junction nucleotides: 5. Assay used: immunoSEQ multiplex PCR; TCRdb lists only in-frame clones, some missing. The sample has about 420,000 clones; around 87% are singletons. Study-level results: Assessments of TCR breadth and depth may have underestimated the total T cell responses. The breadth of spike-specific CD8+ and CD4+ T cell responses after vaccination was reportedly substantial.

Treatment meaning: about 20 received Ad26.COV2.S at low or high dose, single or two shots; roughly five received placebo; per-sample allocation not given. Material that was analyzed had been drawn on day 63 after the first vaccine or placebo injection. The sample came from a Boston adult aged 18-55 years. A remark on this clone: Its target is unknown.

This sequence was found in a person between 18 and 65 years old who received the Ad26.COV2.S COVID-19 vaccine or a placebo. The chain joins TRBV15 to TRBJ2-2; 7 nucleotides align to TRBD1. The sequencing used peripheral blood, collected in a trial of Ad26.COV2.S vaccine versus placebo. CDR3 loop: CAIEGAPGELFF. CDR3 coding DNA: TGTGCCATCGAGGGGGCGCCCGGGGAGCTGTTTTTT.